One and the same sample provided the 25 T cell receptor beta chains below, sequenced in a study of T cell clonality in common variable immunodeficiency. Measured with immunoSEQ multiplex PCR; TCRdb has only the in-frame clones, and not every one. The sample was found to contain about 66,000 clones, and every one recurs. Sequenced sample: peripheral blood mononuclear cells. These receptors were obtained from a person between 18 and 75 years old in good health.

There are many counts of this clone. With the read ending 3 residues before the CDR3 end, the germline J gene is used to fill in that end. V is TRBV11-2 and J is TRBJ1-2; 8 nucleotides match TRBD1. V shed 6 bases, J shed 0 bases, and the junction held 3 bases outside the gene matches. CDR1 SGHAT and CDR2 FQNNGV come from the germline V gene. The CDR3 is 14 residues long. CDR3 protein: CASRKQGANYGYTF. CDR3 DNA (partial): TGTGCCAGCAGAAAACAGGGGGCTAACTATGGC.

The table lists this clone with many counts. The CDR3 is cut off 3 residues early in the read; its end comes from the germline J gene. This rearrangement joins TRBV7-8 to TRBJ2-7; D perhaps matches TRBD2 (5 bases). Germline CDR1 and CDR2: SGHVS and FQNEAQ. V was trimmed by 1 base and J by 4 bases, leaving 14 bases between them. The CDR3 sequence is 15 residues long. The DNA read from the CDR3 is TGTGCCAGCAGCTTAGAGGCTAGCAAGAGATACGAG. As protein: CASSLEASKRYE. The full CDR3 is CASSLEASKRYEQYF.

In its sample, this clone was seen many times. The read ends 3 residues shy of where the CDR3 ends; the end is completed using the germline J gene. V gene TRBV6-2 or TRBV6-3 combines with J gene TRBJ2-7; the match to TRBD1 covers 8 bases. Germline V CDR1 and CDR2: MNHEY, SVGEGT. This CDR3 region has 15 residues. Trimming removed 2 bases from V and 2 bases from J; junction bases left unmatched: 5. Incomplete CDR3 DNA: TGTGCCAGCAGTTACGTTGGACAGGGTCCCTACGAG. It yields the protein CASSYVGQGPYE. In full, the CDR3 reads CASSYVGQGPYEQYF.

This clone was observed many times. The read falls 3 residues short of the CDR3 end, and the missing part is taken from the germline J gene. The genes are TRBV19 and TRBJ2-1, with no clear D. This CDR3 region has 17 residues. In germline, CDR1 is LNHDA, CDR2 SQIVND (reference sequence). V was trimmed by 1 base and J by 3 bases, leaving 16 bases between them. The CDR3 DNA, read in part, is TGTGCCAGTAGTATAGCCTCCCCCGACAAAAGCTACAATGAG. Residues: CASSIASPDKSYNE. The full CDR3 reads CASSIASPDKSYNEQFF. Combining the CDR3 with reference TRBV19 and TRBJ2-1 gives the whole variable domain DGGITQSPKYLFRKEGQNVTLSCEQNLNHDAMYWYRQDPGQGLRLIYYSQIVNDFQKGDIAEGYSVSREKKESFPLTVTSAQKNPTAFYLCASSIASPDKSYNEQFFGPGTRLTVL.

This clone was recorded many times. The read falls 3 residues short of the CDR3 end, and the missing part is taken from the germline J gene. The rearrangement links TRBV7-3 to TRBJ2-1; 9 bases line up with TRBD1. This CDR3 has 16 amino acids. Germline V gene sequence: CDR1 SGHTA, CDR2 FQGTGA. Unmatched junction bases numbered 4, after V lost 0 bases and J lost 4 bases. The CDR3 sequence is CASSLTAGTGYNEQFF. The sequenced part of the CDR3 DNA is TGTGCCAGCAGCTTAACCGCCGGGACAGGGTACAATGAG.

This clone has ten or more counts. The read terminates 3 residues before the CDR3 end, so the remaining end is supplied by the germline J gene. This sequence joins TRBV6-2 or TRBV6-3 and TRBJ2-7; D may match TRBD1 or TRBD2 (5 bases each). The V and J ends lost 2 bases and 0 bases respectively, with 8 bases between them. The germline V gene encodes CDR1 MNHEY and CDR2 SVGEGT. The CDR3 is made up of 14 amino acids. CDR3 in amino acids: CASSYRGDSYEQYF. CDR3 bases read: TGTGCCAGCAGTTACAGAGGGGACTCCTACGAG.

This clone was counted many times. The read halts 3 residues ahead of the CDR3 end, with the missing end drawn from the germline J gene. V is TRBV19 and J is TRBJ2-2; TRBD1 matches at 10 bases. Germline lookup yields CDR1 LNHDA and CDR2 SQIVND (reference sequence). This CDR3 region has 16 residues. J gave up 4 bases and V 6 bases, and 8 bases lay outside the gene matches. The CDR3: CASRGQGIASTGELFF. The sequenced CDR3 bases are TGTGCCAGTAGGGGACAGGGGATCGCGAGCACCGGGGAG.

In this sample, this clone turned up many times. The read comes to an end 3 residues before the CDR3 does, leaving the germline J gene to fill in the end. J is TRBJ1-2 and V is TRBV10-3; 8 nucleotides line up with TRBD1. Germline CDR1 is ENHRY and CDR2 is SYGVKD. The V segment lost 5 bases and the J segment 2 bases; nucleotides outside the gene matches: 4. The CDR3 covers 14 residues. CDR3 in amino acids: CAISKTGENYGYTF. CDR3 DNA (partial): TGTGCCATCAGTAAGACAGGGGAGAACTATGGC.

This clone has a count of ten or more. The sequenced fragment ends 3 residues before the CDR3 boundary, so the rest is inferred from the germline J gene. This chain connects TRBV5-1 to TRBJ1-1; 8 nucleotides line up with TRBD1. The CDR3 is 13 residues long. V lost 3 bases, J lost 6 bases, and 4 bases stayed unmatched. Germline values: CDR1 SGHRS, CDR2 YFSETQ. The sequenced part of the CDR3 DNA is TGCGCCAGCAGCTGGACAGGGCGGCCTGAA. Translated, it gives CASSWTGRPE. The whole CDR3 region reads CASSWTGRPEAFF.

This clone came up many times. The read halts 3 residues ahead of the CDR3 end, with the missing end drawn from the germline J gene. The V gene is TRBV2, the J gene TRBJ1-4; no clear D. CDR3 length equals 14 residues. Germline-derived CDR1 and CDR2 are SNHLY and FYNNEI. V lost 7 bases to trimming and J lost 7 bases, with 16 bases between them. Partial CDR3 DNA: TGTGCCAGCAATGCCCGGGGAGGGAGTGAAAAA. Protein sequence: CASNARGGSEK. The entire CDR3 is CASNARGGSEKLFF.

On this clone itself: Possible read error: a much larger clone is one base away. The read ends 3 residues early relative to the CDR3; the germline J gene fills the gap. The chain links TRBV5-6 to TRBJ1-1; a weak D match, TRBD1 (6 bases). Trimming pared 4 bases from V and 0 bases from J, leaving 10 bases between. There are 14 residues in the CDR3. Per the germline V gene, CDR1 is SGHDT and CDR2 is YYEEEE. Incomplete CDR3 DNA: TGTGCCAGCAGCACCAGGGGCCTGAACACTGAA. As protein: CASSTRGLNTE. In full, the CDR3 is CASSTRGLNTEAFF.

This clone was seen repeatedly, ten times or more. The read ends 3 residues shy of where the CDR3 ends; the end is completed using the germline J gene. The chain couples TRBV14 to TRBJ1-1; possibly TRBD1 for D (5 bases). The V gene lost 4 bases and the J gene lost 3 bases, with 15 bases spanning the gap. The CDR3 contains 15 residues. The germline V gene encodes CDR1 SGHDN and CDR2 FVKESK. CDR3 DNA (partial): TGTGCCAGCAGCCGTGGCTCGAGGGGTTACACTGAA. It encodes CASSRGSRGYTE. The complete CDR3 sequence is CASSRGSRGYTEAFF.

This clone appeared many times. The CDR3 end falls 3 residues outside the read, so it is completed with the germline J gene. This rearrangement joins TRBV7-2 to TRBJ1-4; 8 bases map to TRBD1. Trimming at V came to 6 bases and at J to 8 bases, leaving 8 bases not matched to a gene. Per germline, CDR1 SGHTA and CDR2 FQGNSA. The length of the CDR3 is 14 residues. CDR3 sequence: CASRQGTGGEKLFF. The sequenced part of the CDR3 DNA is TGTGCCAGCAGGCAAGGGACAGGAGGGGAAAAA.

This clone was recorded at least ten times. The CDR3 end is not reached by the read, which stops 3 residues before it; the germline J gene fills it in. V usage is TRBV19 and J usage is TRBJ2-7, with D perhaps TRBD2 (6 bases). Trimming stripped 6 bases from V and 3 bases from J, with 18 bases between. Germline lookup yields CDR1 LNHDA and CDR2 SQIVND (reference sequence). The CDR3 extends over 15 amino acids. CDR3 amino acids: CASSPTGTLGYEQYF. The DNA read from the CDR3 is TGTGCCAGTAGCCCCACCGGGACTTTGGGCTACGAG.

As for this clone: The read ends 3 residues early relative to the CDR3; the germline J gene fills the gap. This chain connects TRBV19 to TRBJ2-7, with 8 positions matching TRBD2. The CDR3 is made up of 15 amino acids. J was trimmed by 4 bases and V by 8 bases; bases with no gene match: 13. The V gene's germline CDR1 is LNHDA and CDR2 SQIVND (reference sequence). CDR3: CASRMAAGARYEQYF. The CDR3 DNA, read in part, is TGTGCCAGTCGAATGGCAGCGGGAGCGAGATACGAG. Supplemented by reference TRBV19 and TRBJ2-7, the full variable domain reads DGGITQSPKYLFRKEGQNVTLSCEQNLNHDAMYWYRQDPGQGLRLIYYSQIVNDFQKGDIAEGYSVSREKKESFPLTVTSAQKNPTAFYLCASRMAAGARYEQYFGPGTRLTVT.

This clone was picked up a small number of times. This CDR3 reads CSARDSGSSFNEKLFF. The CDR3 DNA, read in part, is TGCAGTGCCAGGGATTCCGGGTCCTCGTTCAATGAAAAA. The chain combines TRBV20-1 with TRBJ1-4, with D perhaps matching TRBD1 (5 bases). The CDR3 end lies 3 residues beyond the end of the read and is filled in from the germline J gene. The V gene lost 6 bases and the J gene lost 5 bases, with 22 bases spanning the gap. The CDR3 totals 16 residues. Germline V gene data show CDR1 as DFQATT and CDR2 as SNEGSKA (reference sequence).

This clone was found many times. The read gets to within 3 residues of the CDR3 end, and the germline J gene fills in the rest. V usage is TRBV18 and J usage is TRBJ2-7; maybe TRBD1 (5 bases). Germline loops: CDR1 KGHSH, CDR2 LQKENI. Trimming pared 2 bases from V and 6 bases from J, leaving 17 bases between. The length of the CDR3 is 15 residues. The sequenced CDR3 bases are TGTGCCAGCTCACCAACGAGCCAAGGTCAGGGCGAG. Protein sequence: CASSPTSQGQGE. In full, the CDR3 reads CASSPTSQGQGEQYF. The full variable domain, completed using reference TRBV18 and TRBJ2-7, is NAGVMQNPRHLVRRRGQEARLRCSPMKGHSHVYWYRQLPEEGLKFMVYLQKENIIDESGMPKERFSAEFPKEGPSILRIQQVVRGDSAAYFCASSPTSQGQGEQYFGPGTRLTVT.

This clone was detected many times. The CDR3 is cut off 3 residues early in the read; its end comes from the germline J gene. The chain joins TRBV29-1 to TRBJ1-1; D not resolved. This CDR3 region has 12 residues. V was clipped by 7 bases and J by 1 base, with 10 bases between them. Germline lookup yields CDR1 SQVTM and CDR2 ANQGSEA. CDR3 protein: CSAVSWNTEAFF. The sequenced part of the CDR3 DNA is TGCAGCGCGGTGAGTTGGAACACTGAA. Full variable domain (remainder filled in from reference TRBV29-1 and TRBJ1-1): SAVISQKPSRDICQRGTSLTIQCQVDSQVTMMFWYRQQPGQSLTLIATANQGSEATYESGFVIDKFPISRPNLTFSTLTVSNMSPEDSSIYLCSAVSWNTEAFFGQGTRLTVV.

This clone has at least ten counts. The DNA ends 3 residues before the CDR3 does, and the rest of the CDR3 is filled in from the germline J gene. The chain joins TRBV29-1 to TRBJ2-3; 7 bases fit TRBD2. The CDR3 sequence is 14 residues long. Germline lookup yields CDR1 SQVTM and CDR2 ANQGSEA. The J segment lost 6 bases and the V segment lost 6 bases, leaving 12 bases of the junction unmatched. The CDR3: CSVPLGGSGDTQYF. CDR3 DNA (partial): TGCAGCGTCCCTCTTGGCGGGAGCGGGGATACG.

The table lists this clone with many counts. The CDR3 loop reads CASSLKGAATGELFF. The CDR3 DNA, read in part, is TGTGCCAGCAGCTTAAAGGGGGCGGCCACCGGGGAG. The V call is TRBV7-3, the J call TRBJ2-2, with 7 bases identical to TRBD1. Sequencing ends 3 residues short of the CDR3 end; the germline J gene provides the rest. There are 15 residues in the CDR3. The germline V gene encodes CDR1 SGHTA and CDR2 FQGTGA. Trimming removed 1 base from V and 4 bases from J; junction bases left unmatched: 3.

This clone has ten or more counts. The read ends 3 residues early relative to the CDR3; the germline J gene fills the gap. This sequence joins TRBV28 and TRBJ2-7; 11 nucleotides match TRBD1. CDR1 and CDR2 (germline): MDHEN, SYDVKM. J lost 3 bases, V lost 3 bases, and 4 bases had no gene match. The CDR3 has 15 amino acids. The CDR3 bases that were read are TGTGCCAGCAGTTTCACCGGGACAGGGGGCTACGAG. Its translation: CASSFTGTGGYE. The complete CDR3 sequence is CASSFTGTGGYEQYF.

This clone was seen ten or more times. The CDR3 end is not reached by the read, which stops 3 residues before it; the germline J gene fills it in. The rearrangement uses TRBV5-4 and TRBJ1-2; D remains unclear. This CDR3 region has 13 residues. Germline V CDR1 and CDR2: SGHNT, YYREEE (reference sequence). V dropped 2 bases and J dropped 4 bases, with 9 bases sitting between them. Here the CDR3 reads CASSFGGPYGYTF. The CDR3 DNA, read in part, is TGTGCCAGCAGCTTTGGCGGCCCCTATGGC. Using reference TRBV5-4 and TRBJ1-2 for the parts outside the CDR3, the full variable domain is ETGVTQSPTHLIKTRGQQVTLRCSSQSGHNTVSWYQQALGQGPQFIFQYYREEENGRGNFPPRFSGLQFPNYSSELNVNALELDDSALYLCASSFGGPYGYTFGSGTRLTVV.

The table lists this clone with many counts. The read ends 3 residues before the CDR3 terminus; that terminus is restored from the germline J gene. The genes are TRBV20-1 and TRBJ2-3, with TRBD2 identical over 12 bases. The junction had 1 base not matched to a gene; V was cut back by 2 bases and J by 1 base. This CDR3 is 15 amino acids long. Per germline, CDR1 DFQATT and CDR2 SNEGSKA (reference sequence). The covered CDR3 bases are TGCAGTGCTAGAAGACTAGCGGGAGGCACAGATACG. Protein product: CSARRLAGGTDT. The full CDR3 is CSARRLAGGTDTQYF.

This clone was picked up many times. The read ends 3 residues before the CDR3 terminus; that terminus is restored from the germline J gene. The chain is built from TRBV5-1 and TRBJ2-3, with D maybe TRBD2 (6 bases). Germline V lookup: CDR1 SGHRS, CDR2 YFSETQ. CDR3 length equals 15 residues. The V and J ends lost 4 bases and 2 bases respectively, with 14 bases between them. The part of the CDR3 DNA that was read is TGCGCCAGCAGCCTAGCGACTCCCCCCACAGATACG. This codes for CASSLATPPTDT. The whole CDR3 is CASSLATPPTDTQYF.

There are many counts of this clone. The CDR3 end is not reached by the read, which stops 3 residues before it; the germline J gene fills it in. This chain joins TRBV20-1 and TRBJ1-5, with TRBD1 as a possible D gene (5 bases). Trimming removed 3 bases from V and 4 bases from J, with 16 bases in between. The CDR3 length is 15 residues. Germline loops: CDR1 DFQATT, CDR2 SNEGSKA (reference sequence). The CDR3 protein is CSASERGRENQPQHF. CDR3 DNA, as far as it was read: TGCAGTGCTAGTGAGAGGGGAAGGGAGAATCAGCCC.